This TCR beta chain was captured by sequencing in a study of T-cell memory formation after mild COVID-19 (dated by TCRdb to about 2021). At the level of the whole study: TCR sequence clusters from the two donors were found to be largely donor specific. In a couple of donors, T-cell clones that expanded and contracted after mild COVID-19 were followed by sequencing TCRalpha and TCRbeta repertoires longitudinally. The cohort was made up of two young adult volunteers, one female and one male, who were previously healthy.

With respect to this clonotype: No cognate antigen has been identified for it. No base-level quality is on record; no much larger clone is a single base apart.

Ficoll-Paque density gradient centrifugation was the method used to isolate PBMCs. Summary of the overall study and its limitations: Clones contracting from day 15 to 85 had balanced CD4/CD8 phenotypes, while a second wave expanding from day 15 to 37 was biased towards CD4+. Only two mild cases were covered in the study, and larger cohorts including severe cases with pre-infection samples were considered necessary. Contracting CD4+ clones were found mainly in CM and EM memory subsets, while CD8+ clones were enriched in EMRA. SARS-CoV-2 specificity of the second-wave clones peaking on day 37 was not confirmed. Some responding clones were found in pre-infection memory, which suggests that pre-existing cross-reactive memory T cells took part in the SARS-CoV-2 response.

Sequencer: Illumina NovaSeq 6000. Using 5'RACE with constant-segment primers, TCRalpha and TCRbeta cDNA libraries were constructed, with sample barcodes and unique molecular identifiers added in the process. RNA was extracted from every sample with Trizol reagent. Library amplification was performed in two PCR steps, and a second sample barcode and Illumina TruSeq adapters were introduced in the second step. Libraries were sequenced on an Illumina NovaSeq with 2 x 150 bp paired-end reads. Per the authors' processing: With migec v1.2.7, reads were demultiplexed and then collapsed into UMI-guided consensus sequences. Using mixcr v2.1.11, UMI consensuses were aligned to TRA and TRB V and J templates and then assembled into clonotypes. Clonotypes were classified as expanded or contracted when called significant by both edgeR and NoisET, with noise models trained on biological replicates. For edgeR calls, a false discovery rate-adjusted p below 0.01 and a log2 fold-change threshold of 1 were applied. PCA with hierarchical clustering of max-normalized trajectories of the 1000 most abundant clonotypes was used as exploratory dynamics analysis. Separately sequenced CD4+ and CD8+ repertoires were used to assign the CD4 or CD8 phenotype of responding clones. The raw public reads went through TCRdb reprocessing: fastp at Q25, MiXCR clone calling, in-frame beta chains kept. Rows merge per CDR3 protein into single entries with the most common DNA and genes. The V and J calls follow TCRdb's processing rather than the paper's. A total of 450,000 to 650,000 distinct CDR3 sequences appear in this sample, roughly 17% of them only once. The ten most abundant clones make up around 12% of the sample.

CDR1 and CDR2 are drawn from the germline V gene: MRHNA, SNTAGT. From the cysteine up to the phenylalanine, the CDR3 has a length of 13 residues. Here the CDR3 DNA is all that survives: 39 bases in frame from base 1. V lost 2 bases and J lost 6 bases; the stretch between them is 8 bases long. In this chain, TRBV6-4 is recombined with TRBJ1-5, with the D gene call left open. The TCR comes from an adult woman who had mild COVID-19 (a few samples of this study predate the infection). The sample titles of this study are shuffled in the database, so cell type and time point are left out; the donor was told from shared clones. Sequencing used PBMCs or a T cell subset sorted from them (not recorded which). The DNA is as follows: TGTGCCAGCAGTGACGAGGAGGGTCAGCCCCAGCATTTT. This is translated as CASSDEEGQPQHF.